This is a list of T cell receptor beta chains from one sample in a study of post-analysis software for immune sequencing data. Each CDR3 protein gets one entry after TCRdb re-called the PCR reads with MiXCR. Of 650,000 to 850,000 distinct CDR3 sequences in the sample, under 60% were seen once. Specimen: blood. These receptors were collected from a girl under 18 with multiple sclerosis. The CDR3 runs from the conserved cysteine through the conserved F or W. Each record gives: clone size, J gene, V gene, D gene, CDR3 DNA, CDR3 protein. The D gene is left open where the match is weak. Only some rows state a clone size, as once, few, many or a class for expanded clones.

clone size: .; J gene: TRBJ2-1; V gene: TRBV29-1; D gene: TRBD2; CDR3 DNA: TGCAGCGTTGAAGTAGGAGCGGGAGCGTCCTACAATGAGCAGTTCTTC; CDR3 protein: CSVEVGAGASYNEQFF
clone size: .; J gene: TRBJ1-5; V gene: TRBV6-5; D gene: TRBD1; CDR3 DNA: TGTGCCAGCAGCCCTACTACAGGGGATAGCAATCAGCCCCCGCATTTT; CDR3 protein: CASSPTTGDSNQPPHF
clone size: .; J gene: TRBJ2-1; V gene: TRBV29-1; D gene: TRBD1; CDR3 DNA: TGCAGCGTTGGTTGGGACAGCATATACAATGAGCAGTTCTTC; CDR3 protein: CSVGWDSIYNEQFF
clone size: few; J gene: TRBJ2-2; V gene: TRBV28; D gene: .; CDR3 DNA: TGTGCCAGCAGTCCATCGGGGCCCGGGGAGCTGTTTTTT; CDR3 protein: CASSPSGPGELFF
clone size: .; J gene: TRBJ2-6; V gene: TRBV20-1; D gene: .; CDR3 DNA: TGCAGTGCGCACCCAGGAGGGGCCAACGTCCTGACTTTC; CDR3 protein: CSAHPGGANVLTF
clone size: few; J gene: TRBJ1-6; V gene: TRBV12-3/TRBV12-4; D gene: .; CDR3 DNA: TGTGCCAGCAGTTTAGCGCTCGTCCGGAATTCACCCCTCCACTTT; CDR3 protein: CASSLALVRNSPLHF
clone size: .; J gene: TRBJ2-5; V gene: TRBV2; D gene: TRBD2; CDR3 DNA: TGTGCCAGCAGTGGGACTAGCGGAGAGGAAGAGACCCAGTACTTC; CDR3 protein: CASSGTSGEEETQYF
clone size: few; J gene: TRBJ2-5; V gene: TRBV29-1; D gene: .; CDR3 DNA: TGCAGCGTTGTCGGGGACCAAGAGACCCAGTACTTC; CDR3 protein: CSVVGDQETQYF
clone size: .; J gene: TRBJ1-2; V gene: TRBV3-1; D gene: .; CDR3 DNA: TGTGCCAGCAGCCAAAGAGGGTCAGGGAACTATGGCTACACCTTC; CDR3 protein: CASSQRGSGNYGYTF
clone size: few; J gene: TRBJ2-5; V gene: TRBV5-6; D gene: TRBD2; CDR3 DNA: TGTGCCAGCAGCCCCGGGACTAGCGGACTCCTAAGGGGAGAGCAGTACTTC; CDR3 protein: CASSPGTSGLLRGEQYF
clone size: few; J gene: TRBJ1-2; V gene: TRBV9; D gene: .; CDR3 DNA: TGTGCCAGCAGCGTAGCCTTAGGGGGGGCCTGGGGCTACACCTTC; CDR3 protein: CASSVALGGAWGYTF
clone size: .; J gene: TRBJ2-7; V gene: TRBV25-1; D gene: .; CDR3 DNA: TGTGCCAGCAGCGGGACATCGTCCTACGAGCAGTACTTC; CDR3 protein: CASSGTSSYEQYF
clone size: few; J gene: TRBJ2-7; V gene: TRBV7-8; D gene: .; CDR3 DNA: TGTGCCAGCAGCTTAGCGCTCGATCGGCCGTCCTACGAGCAGTACTTC; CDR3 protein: CASSLALDRPSYEQYF
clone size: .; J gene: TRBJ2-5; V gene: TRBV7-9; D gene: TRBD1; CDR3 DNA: TGTGCCAGCAGCTCGGGACAGGGGTTCGGCAAGACCCAGTACTTC; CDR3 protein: CASSSGQGFGKTQYF
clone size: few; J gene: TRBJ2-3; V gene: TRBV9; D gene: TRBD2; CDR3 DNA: TGTGCCAGCAGCGTAGGGACTAGCGGCACAGATACGCAGTATTTT; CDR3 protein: CASSVGTSGTDTQYF
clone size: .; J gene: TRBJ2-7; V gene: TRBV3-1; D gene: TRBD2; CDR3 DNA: TGTGCCAGCAGCCAAGTAAGCGGGGGAAGGTACTACGAGCAGTACTTC; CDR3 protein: CASSQVSGGRYYEQYF
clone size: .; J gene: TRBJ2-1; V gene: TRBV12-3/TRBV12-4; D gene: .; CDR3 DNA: TGTGCCAGCAGTGCGTTAGGGAGGGAGCAGTTCTTC; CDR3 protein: CASSALGREQFF
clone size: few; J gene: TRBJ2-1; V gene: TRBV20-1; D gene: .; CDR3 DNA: TGCAGTGCTAGAGACCCGAGCGGTGCCGGGGATGAGCAGTTCTTC; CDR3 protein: CSARDPSGAGDEQFF
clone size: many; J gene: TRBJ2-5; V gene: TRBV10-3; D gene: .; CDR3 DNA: TGTGCCATCAGAGGAGGGGGCGAAGAGACCCAGTACTTC; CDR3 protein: CAIRGGGEETQYF
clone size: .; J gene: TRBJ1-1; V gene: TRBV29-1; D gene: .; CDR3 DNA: TGCAGCGTTGGAGCCGGGGCGGGAGCTTTCTTT; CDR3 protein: CSVGAGAGAFF
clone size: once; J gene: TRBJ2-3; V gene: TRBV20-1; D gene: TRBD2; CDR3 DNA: TGCAGTGCGGCGGGAGCAGATACGCAGTATTTT; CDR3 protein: CSAAGADTQYF
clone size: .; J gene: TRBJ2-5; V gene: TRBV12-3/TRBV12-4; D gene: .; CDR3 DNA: TGTGCCAGCAGTTTTAATCCCTCTCGGGGGGAGACCCAGTACTTC; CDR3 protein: CASSFNPSRGETQYF
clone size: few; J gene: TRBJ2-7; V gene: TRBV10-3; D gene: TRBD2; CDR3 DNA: TGTGCCATCCGCGGGGGGACTGGGCCCTACGAGCAGTACTTC; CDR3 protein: CAIRGGTGPYEQYF
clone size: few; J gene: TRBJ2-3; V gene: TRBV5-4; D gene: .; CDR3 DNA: TGTGCCAGCAGCTTGGAGGGACCGGGAGATACGCAGTATTTT; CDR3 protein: CASSLEGPGDTQYF
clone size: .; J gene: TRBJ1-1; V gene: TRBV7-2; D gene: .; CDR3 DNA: TGTGTCAGCAGCTTAGTGGGGGGTGAAGCTTTCTTT; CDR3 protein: CVSSLVGGEAFF
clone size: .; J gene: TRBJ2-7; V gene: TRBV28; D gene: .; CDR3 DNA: TGTGCCAGCAGTTCTAGAGGTAGTCCCTACGAGCAGTACTTC; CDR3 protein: CASSSRGSPYEQYF
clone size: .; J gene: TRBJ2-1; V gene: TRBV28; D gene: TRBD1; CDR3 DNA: TGTGCCAGCAGCCGGGACAGGGGATTAAATGAGCAGTTCTTC; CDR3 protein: CASSRDRGLNEQFF
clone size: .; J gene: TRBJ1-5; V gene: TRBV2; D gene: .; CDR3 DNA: TGTGCCAGCAGTGCCCCTAGTCAGCCCCAGCATTTT; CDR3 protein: CASSAPSQPQHF
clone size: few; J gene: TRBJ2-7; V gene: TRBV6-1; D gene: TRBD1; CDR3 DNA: TGTGCCAGCAGTGGTGACAGGGGGTACCCCTACGAGCAGTACTTC; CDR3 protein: CASSGDRGYPYEQYF
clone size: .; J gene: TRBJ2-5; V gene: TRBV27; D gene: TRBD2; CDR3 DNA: TGTGCCAGCAGTCCAACCGGACTAGCGGGAGACCAAGAGACCCAGTACTTC; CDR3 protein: CASSPTGLAGDQETQYF
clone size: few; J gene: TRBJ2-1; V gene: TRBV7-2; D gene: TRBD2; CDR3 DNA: TGTGCCAGCAGCTCCCAGATAGCGGGAGGCCCTCGTAAGCAGTTCTTC; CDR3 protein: CASSSQIAGGPRKQFF
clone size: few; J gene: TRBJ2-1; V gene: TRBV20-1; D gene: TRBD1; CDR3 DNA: TGCAGCCTGCCGGGACAGGGGACGAATGAGCAGTTCTTC; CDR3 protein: CSLPGQGTNEQFF
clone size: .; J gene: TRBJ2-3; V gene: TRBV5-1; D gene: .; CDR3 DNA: TGCGCCAGCAGCTTGCCGGACTCTGGAACAGATACGCAGTATTTT; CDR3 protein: CASSLPDSGTDTQYF
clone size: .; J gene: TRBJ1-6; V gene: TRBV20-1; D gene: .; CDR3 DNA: TGCAGTGCTAGGGACAAACGAAATTCACCCCTCCACTTT; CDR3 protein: CSARDKRNSPLHF
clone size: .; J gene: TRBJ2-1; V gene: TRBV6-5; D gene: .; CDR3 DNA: TGTGCCAGCAGCCTGGACGCGGGGGCCTACAATAAGCAGTTCTTC; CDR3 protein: CASSLDAGAYNKQFF
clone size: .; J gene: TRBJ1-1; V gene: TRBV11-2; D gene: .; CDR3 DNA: TGTGCCAGCAGCTTAGGTCGTACCCGAGCTGGCGCTTTCTTT; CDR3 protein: CASSLGRTRAGAFF
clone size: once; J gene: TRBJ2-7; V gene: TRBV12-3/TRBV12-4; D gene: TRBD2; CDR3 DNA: TGTGCCAGCAGGCACGGTAGCGGGAGTGGGTACGAGCAGTACTTC; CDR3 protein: CASRHGSGSGYEQYF
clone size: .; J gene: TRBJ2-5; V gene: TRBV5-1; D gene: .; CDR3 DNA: TGCGCCAGCAGCTTGGGGCTACCCCGGGAGACCCAGTACTTC; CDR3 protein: CASSLGLPRETQYF
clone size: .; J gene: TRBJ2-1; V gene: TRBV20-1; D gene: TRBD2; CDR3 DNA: TGCAGTGCCTTAGTGGCTAGCGGAGTTTCCTACAATGAGCAGTTCTTC; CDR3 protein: CSALVASGVSYNEQFF
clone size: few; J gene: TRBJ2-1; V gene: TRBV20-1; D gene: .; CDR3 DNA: TGCAGTGCTGGGGACTGGCGGAATGAGCAGTTCTTC; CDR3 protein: CSAGDWRNEQFF
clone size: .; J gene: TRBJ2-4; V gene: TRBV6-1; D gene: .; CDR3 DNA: TGTGCCAGCAGCGGGACAAACAGGGGGGGAGACATTCAGTACTTC; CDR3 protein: CASSGTNRGGDIQYF
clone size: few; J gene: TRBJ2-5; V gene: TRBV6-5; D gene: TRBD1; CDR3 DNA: TGTGCCAGCAGCGGGACAGTGTTTCAAGAGACCCAGTACTTC; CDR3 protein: CASSGTVFQETQYF
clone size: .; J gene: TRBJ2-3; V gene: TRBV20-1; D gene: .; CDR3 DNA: TGCAGTGCTACAGCTACAAACACAGATACGCAGTATTTT; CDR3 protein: CSATATNTDTQYF
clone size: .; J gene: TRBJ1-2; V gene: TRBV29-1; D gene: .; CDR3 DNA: TGCAGCGTTGAATCTACCAGCACCTGGCCTGGCTACACCTTC; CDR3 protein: CSVESTSTWPGYTF
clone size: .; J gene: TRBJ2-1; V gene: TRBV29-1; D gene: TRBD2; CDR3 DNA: TGCAGCGTTGACAGACTAGCGAATTACAATGAGCGGTTCTTC; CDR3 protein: CSVDRLANYNERFF
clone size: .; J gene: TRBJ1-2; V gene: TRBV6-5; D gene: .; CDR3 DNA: TGTGCCAGCAGGACTCGACAGGACAGTAACTATGGCTACACCTTC; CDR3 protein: CASRTRQDSNYGYTF
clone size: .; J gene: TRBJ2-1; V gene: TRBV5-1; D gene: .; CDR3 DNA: TGCGCCAGCAGCCCGGGGACAGGAGTGGCGGGAGGGTTGGACAATGAGCAGTTCTTC; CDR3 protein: CASSPGTGVAGGLDNEQFF
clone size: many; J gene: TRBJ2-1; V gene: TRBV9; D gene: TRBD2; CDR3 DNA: TGTGCCAGCAGCGTAGCCGGGACTAGCGGGGCTACGGAGCAGTTCTTC; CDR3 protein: CASSVAGTSGATEQFF
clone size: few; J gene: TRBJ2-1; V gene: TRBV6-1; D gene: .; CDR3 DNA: TGTGCCAGCAGGTGGGGCGAGGGACCCTACAATGAGCAGTTCTTC; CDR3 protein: CASRWGEGPYNEQFF
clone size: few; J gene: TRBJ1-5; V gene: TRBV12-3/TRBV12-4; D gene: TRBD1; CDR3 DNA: TGTGCCAGCAGTTATCAGGGGGATCAGCCCCAGCATTTT; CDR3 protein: CASSYQGDQPQHF
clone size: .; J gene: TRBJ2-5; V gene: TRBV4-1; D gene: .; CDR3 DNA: TGCGCCAGCAGCCAAGAGGGGGGGCGGTCAAAAGAGACCCAGTACTTC; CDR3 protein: CASSQEGGRSKETQYF
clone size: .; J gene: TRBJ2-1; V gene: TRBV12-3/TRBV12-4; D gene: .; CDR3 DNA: TGTGCCAGCAGCATAACCCCTCTCACCGGACAGAACAAGTTTTACAATGAGCAGTTCTTC; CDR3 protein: CASSITPLTGQNKFYNEQFF
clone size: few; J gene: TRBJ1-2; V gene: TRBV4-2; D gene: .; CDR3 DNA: TGTGCCAGCAGCCAAGATGGGGCAAGTGACTATGGCTACACCTTC; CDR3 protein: CASSQDGASDYGYTF